This T cell receptor beta chain was obtained from a study of Ad26.COV2.S vaccination and SARS-CoV-2 variants. Study-wide background: A COV1001 Ad26.COV2.S trial-arm participant provided the sample. Study results and limitations: Spike-specific TCR breadth ran higher among vaccine recipients than placebo recipients. Vaccine and placebo recipients had similar non-spike TCR breadth.

Sample treatment: approximately 18 received Ad26.COV2.S at low or high dose, single or two shots; 5 received placebo; per-sample allocation not given. At day 63 after the first vaccine or placebo injection, samples were drawn. The CDR3 consists of 14 residues. Per the germline V gene, CDR1 is KGHSH and CDR2 is LQKENI. The V segment lost 4 bases and the J segment 5 bases; nucleotides outside the gene matches: 5. Turning to this clone: Its antigen is not identified.

TCRdb's table, derived via immunoSEQ multiplex PCR, lists solely in-frame clones and lacks some. The sample lists 350,000 to 500,000 clones; roughly 89% were seen once. This sequence joins TRBV18 and TRBJ2-4, with 7 bases lining up with TRBD2. This sample comprised peripheral blood, obtained in a trial of Ad26.COV2.S vaccine versus placebo. This TCR was recovered from a person between 18 and 60 years old who received the Ad26.COV2.S COVID-19 vaccine or a placebo. The CDR3 loop is CASSLSGTENIQYF. The CDR3, as DNA: TGTGCCAGCTCACTAAGCGGGACGGAAAACATTCAGTACTTC.